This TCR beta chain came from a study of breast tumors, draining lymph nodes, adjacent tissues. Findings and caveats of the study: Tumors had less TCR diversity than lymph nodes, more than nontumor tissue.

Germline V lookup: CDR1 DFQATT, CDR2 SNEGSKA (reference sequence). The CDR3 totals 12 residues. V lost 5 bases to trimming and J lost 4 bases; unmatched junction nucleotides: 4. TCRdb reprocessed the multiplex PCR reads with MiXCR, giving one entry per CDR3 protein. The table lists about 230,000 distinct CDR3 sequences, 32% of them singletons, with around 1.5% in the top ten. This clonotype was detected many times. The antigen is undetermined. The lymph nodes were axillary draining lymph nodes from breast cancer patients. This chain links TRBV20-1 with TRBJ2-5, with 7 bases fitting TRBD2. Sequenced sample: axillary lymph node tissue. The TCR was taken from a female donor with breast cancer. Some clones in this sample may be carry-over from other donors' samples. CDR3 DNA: TGCAGTGCTGTGGGAGGGCCAGAGACCCAGTACTTC. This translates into CSAVGGPETQYF.